A selection of T cell receptor beta chains follows, all from one sample in a study of CD8+CD57+ T cells in acquired aplastic anemia. TCRdb re-called the reads with MiXCR, one entry per CDR3 protein. Here the sample spans around 190,000 distinct CDR3 sequences, approximately 60% being singletons. Material: sorted CD4+, CD8+, or CD8+CD57+ T cells (not recorded which) from PBMCs. These receptors all stem from a human donor in good health. Each CDR3 is given with its conserved first and last residue. Fields, in order: J gene, V gene, D gene, clone size, CDR3 protein, CDR3 DNA. D genes are given only for firm matches. Clone size is shown for a subset of rows, as once, few, many or a class of expanded clone.

j_call: TRBJ2-2
v_call: TRBV7-9
d_call: .
clone_size: .
cdr3_aa: CASRIGELFF
cdr3_nt: TGTGCCAGCCGAATCGGGGAGCTGTTTTTT

j_call: TRBJ2-7
v_call: TRBV7-2
d_call: TRBD1
clone_size: many
cdr3_aa: CASSPTGDTYEQYF
cdr3_nt: TGTGCCAGCAGCCCAACAGGGGATACCTACGAGCAGTACTTC

j_call: TRBJ1-4
v_call: TRBV15
d_call: .
clone_size: .
cdr3_aa: CATGRRNEKLFF
cdr3_nt: TGTGCCACCGGACGGAGGAATGAAAAACTGTTTTTT

j_call: TRBJ2-7
v_call: TRBV25-1
d_call: TRBD1
clone_size: .
cdr3_aa: CASSEGAGGKDEQYF
cdr3_nt: TGTGCCAGCAGTGAAGGCGCAGGGGGCAAGGACGAGCAGTACTTC

j_call: TRBJ1-1
v_call: TRBV24-1
d_call: .
clone_size: .
cdr3_aa: CATSETGGNTEAFF
cdr3_nt: TGTGCCACCAGTGAAACGGGGGGTAATACTGAAGCTTTCTTT

j_call: TRBJ2-7
v_call: TRBV7-9
d_call: .
clone_size: many
cdr3_aa: CASSPGSEQYF
cdr3_nt: TGTGCCAGCTCCCCCGGATCCGAGCAGTACTTC

j_call: TRBJ1-6
v_call: TRBV7-9
d_call: .
clone_size: many
cdr3_aa: CASSLPGTLFNSPLHF
cdr3_nt: TGTGCCAGCAGCTTGCCCGGGACTCTTTTTAATTCACCCCTCCACTTT

j_call: TRBJ2-1
v_call: TRBV7-9
d_call: TRBD2
clone_size: .
cdr3_aa: CASRVSGISSYNEQFF
cdr3_nt: TGTGCCAGCAGGGTTAGCGGGATTAGCTCCTACAATGAGCAGTTCTTC

j_call: TRBJ1-1
v_call: TRBV10-2
d_call: .
clone_size: few
cdr3_aa: CASSVERDTEAFF
cdr3_nt: TGCGCCAGCAGTGTGGAACGAGACACTGAAGCTTTCTTT

j_call: TRBJ2-7
v_call: TRBV2
d_call: .
clone_size: .
cdr3_aa: CASSLTRPSYEQYF
cdr3_nt: TGTGCCAGCAGCTTAACTAGGCCCTCCTACGAGCAGTACTTC

j_call: TRBJ1-6
v_call: TRBV6-5
d_call: TRBD1
clone_size: .
cdr3_aa: CASSFGTGNSPLHF
cdr3_nt: TGTGCCAGCAGTTTTGGGACAGGAAATTCACCCCTCCACTTT

j_call: TRBJ2-5
v_call: TRBV2
d_call: .
clone_size: few
cdr3_aa: CASSQIVTETQYF
cdr3_nt: TGTGCCAGCAGCCAGATCGTAACCGAGACCCAGTACTTC

j_call: TRBJ1-6
v_call: TRBV20-1
d_call: .
clone_size: .
cdr3_aa: CSAREEANNSPLHF
cdr3_nt: TGCAGTGCTAGAGAAGAGGCGAATAATTCACCCCTCCACTTT

j_call: TRBJ2-7
v_call: TRBV20-1
d_call: .
clone_size: .
cdr3_aa: CSARGTAYEQYF
cdr3_nt: TGCAGTGCTAGGGGGACCGCCTACGAGCAGTACTTC

j_call: TRBJ1-2
v_call: TRBV29-1
d_call: .
clone_size: .
cdr3_aa: CSVEEGGGGHGYTF
cdr3_nt: TGCAGCGTTGAAGAGGGGGGCGGGGGTCATGGCTACACCTTC

j_call: TRBJ2-3
v_call: TRBV10-3
d_call: .
clone_size: .
cdr3_aa: CAISQTQADTQYF
cdr3_nt: TGTGCCATCAGTCAGACACAGGCAGATACGCAGTATTTT

j_call: TRBJ2-6
v_call: TRBV5-4
d_call: .
clone_size: .
cdr3_aa: CASSFRGSTTGANVLTF
cdr3_nt: TGTGCCAGCAGCTTTCGGGGCAGTACCACTGGGGCCAACGTCCTGACTTTC